The 27 T cell receptor beta chains listed next were all sequenced from one sample in a study of T cell repertoires in cytomegalovirus infection. TCRdb re-analysed the reads in MiXCR, keeping a single row per CDR3 protein. The table records under 850,000 distinct CDR3 sequences, roughly 35% of them present only once. Sample: PBMCs. These receptors were obtained from a human donor in good health (CMV status not recorded). Some clones in this sample may be carry-over from other donors' samples.

The chain is built from TRBV5-5 and TRBJ2-1; TRBD2 matches at 12 bases. Germline V gene lookup returns CDR1 SGHKS and CDR2 YYEKEE (reference sequence). This CDR3 comprises 18 residues. V lost 1 base and J lost 7; bases outside the gene matches: 12. As DNA, the CDR3 is TGTGCCAGCAGCTTGTCGACTAGCGGGAGTCAAGATGGGAATGAGCAGTTCTTC. This codes for CASSLSTSGSQDGNEQFF.

The gene calls are TRBV18 and TRBJ2-7; tentatively, D is TRBD1 or TRBD2 (5 bases each). Deletions cut 6 bases from V and 2 bases from J, with 14 bases between. The CDR3 covers 14 residues. CDR1 KGHSH and CDR2 LQKENI come from the germline V gene. CDR3 in amino acids: CASSPMGPTYEQYF. Written as DNA, the CDR3 is TGTGCCAGCTCCCCTATGGGACCAACCTACGAGCAGTACTTC.

V gene TRBV12-5 combines with J gene TRBJ1-2; D remains ambiguous. Germline CDR1 and CDR2: LGHNT and FRNRAP. The V and J ends lost 1 base and 8 bases respectively, with 11 bases between them. This CDR3 spans 13 amino acids. This CDR3 is CASGLGVFEGYTF. As DNA, the CDR3 is TGTGCTAGTGGTTTGGGGGTATTCGAGGGCTACACCTTC.

In regard to this clonotype: It is likely a read error, because the conserved phenylalanine at the end of the CDR3 is missing. This sequence joins TRBV28 and TRBJ2-7; tentatively, D is TRBD2 (5 bases). The CDR3 is 16 amino acids. Deletions cut 6 bases from V and 1 base from J, with 19 bases between. The germline gives CDR1 MDHEN, CDR2 SYDVKM. CDR3 DNA sequence: TGTGCCAGCAGACCTTCCGCCGGGGAGACTTCCTACGAGCAGTACTTA. Its translation is CASRPSAGETSYEQYL.

The V gene is TRBV7-9, the J gene TRBJ2-7; possible D gene TRBD2, 6 bases. With 5 bases removed from V and 0 bases from J, the gap between germline ends came to 17 bases. Looked up from germline, CDR1 is SEHNR and CDR2 is FQNEAQ (reference sequence). The CDR3 is made up of 16 amino acids. The DNA for the CDR3 is TGTGCCAGCAGCCCCTCCCAATCCGGGGGCTCCTACGAGCAGTACTTC. Translation: CASSPSQSGGSYEQYF.

The chain couples TRBV28 to TRBJ2-2; D perhaps matches TRBD1 (6 bases). The CDR3 runs to 16 residues. The V gene lost 5 bases and the J gene lost 2 bases, with 15 bases spanning the gap. Germline-derived CDR1 and CDR2 are MDHEN and SYDVKM. CDR3 DNA sequence: TGTGCCAGCAGTCCCCTCGGGACACCCAACACCGGGGAGCTGTTTTTT. This encodes CASSPLGTPNTGELFF.

V usage is TRBV7-6 and J usage is TRBJ1-1; D might be TRBD1 (5 bases). The germline gives CDR1 SGHVS, CDR2 FNYEAQ. V lost 4 bases and J 5 bases, leaving 14 bases between the germline ends. The length of the CDR3 is 14 residues. CDR3 amino acids: CASSSRDLRTEAFF. The CDR3 DNA follows: TGTGCCAGCAGCTCGAGGGACCTTAGGACTGAAGCTTTCTTT. Variable domain in full (rest from reference TRBV7-6 and TRBJ1-1): GAGVSQSPRYKVTKRGQDVALRCDPISGHVSLYWYRQALGQGPEFLTYFNYEAQQDKSGLPNDRFSAERPEGSISTLTIQRTEQRDSAMYRCASSSRDLRTEAFFGQGTRLTVV.

On this clonotype itself: With a much larger clone just one base away, this may be a read error. The chain couples TRBV11-2 to TRBJ2-5; 9 nucleotides agree with TRBD1. Per germline, CDR1 SGHAT and CDR2 FQNNGV. The CDR3 runs to 14 residues. The CDR3 spells CASSPTGGAETHYF. For the CDR3, the DNA is TGTGCCAGCAGCCCGACAGGGGGAGCAGAGACCCATTACTTC.

This clonotype was seen more than once but under ten times. CDR3 DNA sequence: TGCGCCAGCAGCCCTCTCGAGAGGGCCAACCTACGGGGGGCTTTCTTT. This codes for CASSPLERANLRGAFF. The gene calls are TRBV4-1 and TRBJ1-1, with a tentative D call TRBD1 (5 bases). The V and J ends lost 4 bases and 11 bases respectively, with 26 bases between them. CDR3 size: 16 residues. Germline assignment: CDR1 MGHRA and CDR2 YSYEKL.

The genes are TRBV29-1 and TRBJ1-1, with 11 bases fitting TRBD1. With V trimmed by 8 bases and J by 7 bases, 3 bases remained unmatched. This CDR3 contains 11 residues. Germline values: CDR1 SQVTM, CDR2 ANQGSEA. The CDR3 sequence is CSTGQGDEAFF. The CDR3, as DNA: TGCAGCACGGGACAGGGGGATGAAGCTTTCTTT.

The chain is built from TRBV20-1 and TRBJ2-7; tentative D call: TRBD2 (5 bases). V gave up 2 bases and J gave up 6 bases, with 32 bases separating them. Germline V gene data show CDR1 as DFQATT and CDR2 as SNEGSKA (reference sequence). This CDR3 has 19 residues. In DNA form, the CDR3 reads TGCAGTGCTAGACCGTACGTAGCGTTAGCTTCCCAGTTCCGTGGCGAGCAGTACTTC. Residues: CSARPYVALASQFRGEQYF.

The chain uses TRBV4-2 and TRBJ2-3, with TRBD2 matching 10 bases. The germline CDR1 and CDR2 sequences are LGHNA and YNFKEQ. This CDR3 comprises 17 residues. V lost 0 bases, J lost 0 bases, and 3 bases stayed unmatched. CDR3 residues: CASSQEGSGRSTDTQYF. The CDR3 bases are TGTGCCAGCAGCCAAGAGGGTAGCGGGAGGAGCACAGATACGCAGTATTTT.

This clonotype was seen a few times. The CDR3 sequence: CASFEGSRRSFF. CDR3 in DNA: TGTGCCAGCTTCGAGGGGTCAAGGCGGTCGTTCTTC. The J gene is TRBJ2-1, the V gene TRBV6-1; either TRBD1 or TRBD2 may fit D (5 bases each). CDR3 size: 12 residues. Germline CDR1 is MNHNS and CDR2 is SASEGT. V lost 8 bases, J lost 15 bases, and 20 bases lay in between.

This clonotype was seen repeatedly, ten times or more. The genes are TRBV7-2 and TRBJ2-4; 10 bases are shared with TRBD1. The CDR3 has 15 amino acids. Trimming took 4 bases from V and 5 from J; bases not matched to a gene: 5. From germline, CDR1 is SGHTA and CDR2 FQGNSA. The chain's CDR3 is CASSSGQGVQNIQYF. The CDR3 region has the DNA TGTGCCAGCAGCTCCGGACAGGGGGTACAAAACATTCAGTACTTC.

This clonotype showed up just a few times. The CDR3 DNA follows: TGTGCCAGCACCGCCGGGGGGCCAGGGGAGACCCAGTACTTC. Its protein product is CASTAGGPGETQYF. The rearrangement joins TRBV5-4 to TRBJ2-5; D possibly corresponds to TRBD2 (7 bases). CDR1 and CDR2 (germline): SGHNT, YYREEE (reference sequence). The CDR3 contains 14 residues. V was clipped by 6 bases and J by 5 bases, with 17 bases between them.

This clonotype was detected only a few times. The chain is built from TRBV28 and TRBJ2-7; 8 bases agree with TRBD1. This CDR3 spans 14 amino acids. Germline CDR1 is MDHEN and CDR2 is SYDVKM. V lost 4 bases and J lost 3; bases outside the gene matches: 5. The CDR3 reads CASSWTGIIYEQYF. DNA for the CDR3: TGTGCCAGCAGTTGGACAGGGATCATCTACGAGCAGTACTTC. The complete variable domain, with remaining parts taken from reference TRBV28 and TRBJ2-7, reads DVKVTQSSRYLVKRTGEKVFLECVQDMDHENMFWYRQDPGLGLRLIYFSYDVKMKEKGDIPEGYSVSREKKERFSLILESASTNQTSMYLCASSWTGIIYEQYFGPGTRLTVT.

The CDR3 is CSVPGEFRNTEAFF. The CDR3 DNA reads TGCAGCGTTCCGGGCGAGTTTCGGAACACTGAAGCTTTCTTT. V is TRBV29-1 and J is TRBJ1-1; D ambiguous. From germline, CDR1 is SQVTM and CDR2 ANQGSEA. V was cut by 5 bases and J by 1 base, with 14 bases left in between. The length of the CDR3 is 14 residues.

The chain carries TRBV19 and TRBJ2-4, with 7 bases that match TRBD1. The V gene's germline CDR1 is LNHDA and CDR2 SQIVND (reference sequence). The J segment lost 9 bases and the V segment lost 4 bases, leaving 12 bases of the junction unmatched. The length of the CDR3 is 15 residues. CDR3 loop: CASSTNRQGPSIQYF. The CDR3 coding sequence is TGTGCCAGTAGTACAAATCGACAGGGCCCCAGCATTCAGTACTTC.

The chain couples TRBV25-1 to TRBJ2-2; D perhaps matches TRBD1 (5 bases). The germline V and J ends were trimmed by 6 bases and 6 bases, with 14 bases remaining between them. This CDR3 contains 14 residues. In germline, CDR1 is MGHDK, CDR2 SYGVNS. This chain's CDR3 is CASSPGHLAGELFF. The CDR3 DNA reads TGTGCCAGCAGCCCAGGACATCTCGCCGGGGAGCTGTTTTTT.

The sample holds many counts of this clonotype. The J gene is TRBJ2-7, the V gene TRBV7-2; 10 nucleotides agree with TRBD1. CDR1 is SGHTA and CDR2 is FQGNSA in the germline V gene. V lost 1 base, J lost 6 bases, and 6 bases stayed unmatched. CDR3 length: 15 amino acids. The CDR3 sequence: CASSLGRTGGREQYF. For the CDR3, the DNA is TGTGCCAGCAGCTTAGGCCGGACAGGGGGGCGCGAGCAGTACTTC. Drawing the rest from reference TRBV7-2 and TRBJ2-7, the complete variable domain is GAGVSQSPSNKVTEKGKDVELRCDPISGHTALYWYRQSLGQGLEFLIYFQGNSAPDKSGLPSDRFSAERTGGSVSTLTIQRTQQEDSAVYLCASSLGRTGGREQYFGPGTRLTVT.

This rearrangement joins TRBV12-3 or TRBV12-4 to TRBJ2-2; no clear D. The CDR3 runs to 14 residues. V lost 4 bases, J lost 2 bases, and 8 bases lay in between. CDR3 sequence reads: CASSYPGNTGELFF. The DNA for the CDR3 is TGTGCCAGCAGTTACCCCGGAAACACCGGGGAGCTGTTTTTT.

This clonotype has only a few counts. The chain combines TRBV4-2 with TRBJ2-2, with TRBD2 identical over 8 bases. Trimming cost V 0 bases and J 4 bases; bases outside gene matches: 10. There are 18 residues in the CDR3. Germline assignment: CDR1 LGHNA and CDR2 YNFKEQ. The CDR3 protein is CASSQDRDASGPTGELFF. In DNA form, the CDR3 reads TGTGCCAGCAGCCAAGATCGGGATGCTAGCGGGCCCACCGGGGAGCTGTTTTTT.

In this sample, this clonotype turned up a few times. This chain links TRBV29-1 with TRBJ1-2; TRBD1 matches 7 bases. Germline CDR1 reads SQVTM; CDR2 reads ANQGSEA. CDR3 size: 13 residues. Trimming took 4 bases from V and 8 from J; bases not matched to a gene: 10. The CDR3 coding sequence is TGCAGCGTTGGGACAGGCTCGACTATGGGCTACACCTTC. This gives the protein CSVGTGSTMGYTF.

This clonotype showed up many times. The rearrangement links TRBV4-1 to TRBJ2-1; TRBD1 or TRBD2 may be the D gene (6 bases each). The CDR3 has 17 residues. Germline CDR1 reads MGHRA; CDR2 reads YSYEKL. Deletions cut 4 bases from V and 6 bases from J, with 22 bases between. CDR3 DNA: TGCGCCAGCAGCCCACTAGCTACAGGGCAGGCCGGCAATGAGCAGTTCTTC. This encodes CASSPLATGQAGNEQFF.

This clonotype was recorded a few times. The V and J genes are TRBV28 and TRBJ2-7; D is undetermined. Per germline, CDR1 MDHEN and CDR2 SYDVKM. Trimming took 6 bases from V and 2 from J, leaving 17 bases between them. The CDR3 has 15 residues. In DNA form, the CDR3 reads TGTGCCAGCAGCCAAAGGGTCGGTTACACCTACGAGCAGTACTTC. Its translation: CASSQRVGYTYEQYF.

The chain employs TRBV3-1 and TRBJ1-1; D may be TRBD1 (6 bases). This CDR3 has 14 amino acids. Germline-derived CDR1 and CDR2 are LGHDT and YNNKEL (reference sequence). V lost 2 bases, J lost 2 bases, and 9 bases lay in between. CDR3 coding DNA: TGTGCCAGCAGCCAACAGGGGATAAACACTGAAGCTTTCTTT. This translates into CASSQQGINTEAFF.

This clonotype has a count of ten or more. The rearrangement joins TRBV6-5 to TRBJ2-1; weak D call: TRBD1 (6 bases). The CDR3 runs to 17 residues. Trimming took off 5 bases at V and 7 bases at J, with 24 bases between the two ends. The V gene's germline CDR1 is MNHEY and CDR2 SVGAGI. The CDR3 bases are TGTGCCAGCAGTAGAACCTTAAAGGAGACAGGAGTGAATGAGCAGTTCTTC. It is translated as CASSRTLKETGVNEQFF.